The clone carrying this T cell receptor beta chain was detected ten times or more. Its specificity is not known. This record comes from a study of molecular identifiers for immune sequencing clone quantification. Study conclusions and caveats: Clones carrying above 20 RNA copies accounted for over 98% of effector molecules, under 1% in naive cells.

J was trimmed by 3 bases and V by 4 bases; bases with no gene match: 3. The CDR3 contains 14 residues. Germline V gene sequence: CDR1 SEHNR, CDR2 FQNEAQ (reference sequence). In the sort, naive CD8 T cells were defined as CD8+CD4-CCR7+CD45RA+. TCR libraries were built in bulk with a published protocol and specific TCR primers. Using its own MiXCR run on the PCR reads, TCRdb lists one record per CDR3 protein. The sample contains 400,000 to 600,000 distinct CDR3 sequences, roughly 23% of which appear only once. The gene calls are TRBV7-9 and TRBJ2-5; 9 bases align to TRBD2. The receptor was derived from a human donor in good health. Some libraries in this study had Jurkat cell RNA spiked in. The sequenced material came from naive CD8+ T cells from blood, with Jurkat cell RNA spiked in. Subset reported: FACS-sorted CD8+CD4-CCR7+CD45RA+ naive T cells. The CDR3 DNA reads as TGTGCCAGCAGCTCGACTAGCGGCGAAGAGACCCAGTACTTC. Translated: CASSSTSGEETQYF.